This record concerns one TCR beta chain sequence. This CDR3 has 16 residues. Germline loops: CDR1 SQVTM, CDR2 ANQGSEA. J lost 0 bases, V lost 8 bases, and 14 bases had no gene match. The data derive from a study of response to subunit inactivated influenza vaccine. TCRdb reprocessed the RT-PCR reads with MiXCR, giving one entry per CDR3 protein. The sample has about 570,000 distinct CDR3 sequences, about 11% seen once. The sample was also linked to a second study, of T cells expressing NK-cell markers. That publication notes: Scientists made TCR beta cDNA using 5'RACE template switching with UMIs.

The material sequenced was PBMCs from blood, taken on the day of vaccination. The chain employs TRBV29-1 and TRBJ2-3; 7 bases map to TRBD1. This TCR derives from a man between 50 and 59 years old who received an inactivated influenza vaccine. The CDR3 DNA sequence: TGCAGCAGCCGGGACAGTGACTCCGCTAGCACAGATACGCAGTATTTT. Encoded protein: CSSRDSDSASTDTQYF.